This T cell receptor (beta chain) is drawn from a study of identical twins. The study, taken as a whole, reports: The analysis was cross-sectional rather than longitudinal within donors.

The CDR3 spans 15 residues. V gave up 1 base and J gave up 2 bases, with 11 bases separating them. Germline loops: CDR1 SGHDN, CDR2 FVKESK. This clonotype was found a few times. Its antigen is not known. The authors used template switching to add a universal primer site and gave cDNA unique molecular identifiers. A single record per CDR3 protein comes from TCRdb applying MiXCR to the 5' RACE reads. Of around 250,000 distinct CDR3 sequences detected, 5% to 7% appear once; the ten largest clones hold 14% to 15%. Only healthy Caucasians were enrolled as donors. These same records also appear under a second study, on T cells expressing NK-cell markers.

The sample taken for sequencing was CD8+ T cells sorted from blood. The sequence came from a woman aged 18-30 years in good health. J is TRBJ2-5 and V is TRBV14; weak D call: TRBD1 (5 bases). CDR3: CASSQAWGRQETQYF. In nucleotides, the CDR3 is TGTGCCAGCAGCCAAGCGTGGGGCAGGCAAGAGACCCAGTACTTC.